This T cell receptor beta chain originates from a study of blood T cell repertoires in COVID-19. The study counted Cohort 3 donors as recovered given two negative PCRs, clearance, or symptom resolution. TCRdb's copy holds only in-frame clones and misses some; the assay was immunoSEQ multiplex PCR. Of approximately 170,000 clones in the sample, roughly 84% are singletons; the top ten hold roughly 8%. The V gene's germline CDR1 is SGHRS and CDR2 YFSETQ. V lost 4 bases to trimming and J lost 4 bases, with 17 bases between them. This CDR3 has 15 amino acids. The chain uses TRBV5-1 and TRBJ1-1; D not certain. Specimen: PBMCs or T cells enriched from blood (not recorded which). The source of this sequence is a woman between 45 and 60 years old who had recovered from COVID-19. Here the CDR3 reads CASSPLGQRGTEAFF. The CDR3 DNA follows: TGCGCCAGCAGCCCTCTCGGCCAGAGAGGCACTGAAGCTTTCTTT.